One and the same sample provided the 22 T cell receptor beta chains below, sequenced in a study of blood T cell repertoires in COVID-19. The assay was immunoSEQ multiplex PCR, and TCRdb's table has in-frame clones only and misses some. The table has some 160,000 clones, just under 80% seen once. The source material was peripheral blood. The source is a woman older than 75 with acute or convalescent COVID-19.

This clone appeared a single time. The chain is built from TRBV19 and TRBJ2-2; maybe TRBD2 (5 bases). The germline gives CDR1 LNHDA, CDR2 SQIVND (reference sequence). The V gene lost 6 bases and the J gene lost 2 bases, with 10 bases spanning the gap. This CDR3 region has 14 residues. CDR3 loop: CASRRLYNTGELFF. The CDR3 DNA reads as TGTGCCAGTAGGCGACTATACAACACCGGGGAGCTGTTTTTT. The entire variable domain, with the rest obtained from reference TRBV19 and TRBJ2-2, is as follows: DGGITQSPKYLFRKEGQNVTLSCEQNLNHDAMYWYRQDPGQGLRLIYYSQIVNDFQKGDIAEGYSVSREKKESFPLTVTSAQKNPTAFYLCASRRLYNTGELFFGEGSRLTVL.

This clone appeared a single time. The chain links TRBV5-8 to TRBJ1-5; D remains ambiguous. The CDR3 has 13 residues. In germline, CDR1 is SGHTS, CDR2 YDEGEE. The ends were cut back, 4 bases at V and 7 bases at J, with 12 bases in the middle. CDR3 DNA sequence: TGTGCCAGCAGCGTCCAGGTTGACCAGCCCCAGCATTTT. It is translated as CASSVQVDQPQHF.

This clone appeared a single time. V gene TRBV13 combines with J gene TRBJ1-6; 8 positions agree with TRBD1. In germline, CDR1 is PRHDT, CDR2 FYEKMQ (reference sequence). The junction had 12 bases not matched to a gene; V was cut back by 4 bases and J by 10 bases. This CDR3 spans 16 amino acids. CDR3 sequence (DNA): TGTGCCAGCAGCTATCGGACAGGGAGTCTAGAATCACCCCTCCACTTT. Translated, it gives CASSYRTGSLESPLHF.

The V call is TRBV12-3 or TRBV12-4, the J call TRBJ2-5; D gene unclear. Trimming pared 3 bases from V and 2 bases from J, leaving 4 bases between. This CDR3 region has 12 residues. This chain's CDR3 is CASSFLQETQYF. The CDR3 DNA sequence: TGTGCCAGCAGTTTCTTACAAGAGACCCAGTACTTC.

The CDR3 region is CASSPQLAGGSYNEQFF. CDR3 DNA sequence: TGTGCCAGCTCACCACAACTAGCGGGGGGATCCTACAATGAGCAGTTCTTC. This chain uses TRBV18 with TRBJ2-1; 12 bases fit TRBD2. Germline V gene lookup returns CDR1 KGHSH and CDR2 LQKENI. Losses at the gene ends were 1 base for V and 1 base for J; bases not matched to a gene: 2. This CDR3 contains 17 residues.

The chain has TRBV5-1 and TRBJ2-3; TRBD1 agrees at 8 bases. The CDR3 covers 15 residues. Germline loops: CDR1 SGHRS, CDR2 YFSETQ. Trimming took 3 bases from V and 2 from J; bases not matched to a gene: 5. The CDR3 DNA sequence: TGCGCCAGCAGCTACCAGGGGGCAACCACAGATACGCAGTATTTT. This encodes CASSYQGATTDTQYF.

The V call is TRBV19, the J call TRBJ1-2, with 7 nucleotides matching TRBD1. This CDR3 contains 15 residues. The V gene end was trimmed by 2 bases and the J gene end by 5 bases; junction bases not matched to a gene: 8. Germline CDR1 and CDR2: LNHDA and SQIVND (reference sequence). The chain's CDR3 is CASSINLPGQYGYTF. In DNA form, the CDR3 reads TGTGCCAGTAGTATAAATCTTCCGGGACAGTATGGCTACACCTTC.

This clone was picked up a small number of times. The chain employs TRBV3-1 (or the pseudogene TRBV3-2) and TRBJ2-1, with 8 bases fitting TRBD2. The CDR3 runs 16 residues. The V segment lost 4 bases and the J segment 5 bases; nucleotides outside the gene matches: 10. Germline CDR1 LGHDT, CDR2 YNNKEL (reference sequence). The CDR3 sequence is CASSLPWGTSDNEQFF. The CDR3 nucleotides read TGTGCCAGCAGCCTCCCCTGGGGGACTAGTGACAATGAGCAGTTCTTC.

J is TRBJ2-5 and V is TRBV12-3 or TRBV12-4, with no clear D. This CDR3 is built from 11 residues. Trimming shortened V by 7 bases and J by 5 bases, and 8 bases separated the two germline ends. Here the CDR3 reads CASTAGETQYF. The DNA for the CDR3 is TGTGCCAGCACAGCCGGGGAGACCCAGTACTTC.

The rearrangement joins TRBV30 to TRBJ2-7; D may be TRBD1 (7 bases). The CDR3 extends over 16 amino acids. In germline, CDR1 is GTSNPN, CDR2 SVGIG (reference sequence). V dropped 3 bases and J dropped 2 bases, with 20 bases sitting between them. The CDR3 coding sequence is TGTGCCTGGAGCATCCTCGACAGGGAGCGGGCCTACGAGCAGTACTTC. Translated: CAWSILDRERAYEQYF.

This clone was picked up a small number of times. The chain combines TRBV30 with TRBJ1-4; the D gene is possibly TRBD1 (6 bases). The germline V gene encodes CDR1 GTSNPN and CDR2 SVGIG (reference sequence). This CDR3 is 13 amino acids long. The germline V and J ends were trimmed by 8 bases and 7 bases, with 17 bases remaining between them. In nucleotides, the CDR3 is TGTGCCCAGGATTTGCAGGGGCCTGAAAAACTGTTTTTT. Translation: CAQDLQGPEKLFF.

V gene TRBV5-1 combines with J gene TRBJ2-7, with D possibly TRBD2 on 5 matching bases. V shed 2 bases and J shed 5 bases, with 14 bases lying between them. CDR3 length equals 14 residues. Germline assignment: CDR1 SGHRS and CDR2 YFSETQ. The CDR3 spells CASSFSQPGDEQYF. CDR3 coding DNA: TGCGCCAGCAGCTTCTCTCAGCCCGGGGACGAGCAGTACTTC.

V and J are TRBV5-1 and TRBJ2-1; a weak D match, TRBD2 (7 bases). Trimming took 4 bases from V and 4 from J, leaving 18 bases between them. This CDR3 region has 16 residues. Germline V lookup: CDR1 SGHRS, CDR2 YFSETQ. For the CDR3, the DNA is TGCGCCAGCAGCGGGGGGGCGGGACCGATATACAATGAGCAGTTCTTC. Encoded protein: CASSGGAGPIYNEQFF.

The CDR3: CASSYLRDRGRGNEQFF. In DNA form, the CDR3 reads TGTGCCAGCAGCTATCTAAGGGACAGGGGGCGGGGGAATGAGCAGTTCTTC. This chain uses TRBV11-2 with TRBJ2-1; 12 bases map to TRBD1. V was clipped by 4 bases and J by 7 bases; unmatched bases: 11. CDR1 SGHAT and CDR2 FQNNGV come from the germline V gene. The CDR3 contains 17 residues.

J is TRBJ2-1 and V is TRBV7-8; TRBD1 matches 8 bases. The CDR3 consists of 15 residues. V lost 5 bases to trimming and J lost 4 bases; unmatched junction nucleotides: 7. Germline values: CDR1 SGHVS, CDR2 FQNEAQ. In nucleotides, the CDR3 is TGTGCCAGCAGCACGGACAGGGCGCGATACAATGAGCAGTTCTTC. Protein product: CASSTDRARYNEQFF.

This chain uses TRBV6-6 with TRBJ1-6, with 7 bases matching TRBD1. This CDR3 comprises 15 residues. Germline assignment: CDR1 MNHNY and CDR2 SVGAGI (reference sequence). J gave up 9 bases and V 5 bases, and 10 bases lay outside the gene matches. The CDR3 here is CASSPRQGLSSPLHF. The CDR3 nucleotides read TGTGCCAGCAGTCCCAGACAGGGACTTTCTTCACCCCTCCACTTT.

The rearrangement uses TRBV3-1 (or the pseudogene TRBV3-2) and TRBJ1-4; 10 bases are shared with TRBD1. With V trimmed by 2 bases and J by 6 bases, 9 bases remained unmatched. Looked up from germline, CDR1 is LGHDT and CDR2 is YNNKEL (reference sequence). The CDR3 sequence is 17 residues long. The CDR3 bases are TGTGCCAGCAGCCAATACTCGACCGGGACAGGGGATGAAAAACTGTTTTTT. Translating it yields CASSQYSTGTGDEKLFF.

The CDR3 loop reads CAIKGRQDYGYTF. In DNA form, the CDR3 reads TGTGCCATCAAGGGGCGACAAGACTATGGCTACACCTTC. The V gene is TRBV10-3, the J gene TRBJ1-2, with a weak D call TRBD1 (5 bases). The CDR3 contains 13 residues. The germline CDR1 and CDR2 sequences are ENHRY and SYGVKD. Trimming removed 7 bases at V and 3 bases at J, with 12 bases between.

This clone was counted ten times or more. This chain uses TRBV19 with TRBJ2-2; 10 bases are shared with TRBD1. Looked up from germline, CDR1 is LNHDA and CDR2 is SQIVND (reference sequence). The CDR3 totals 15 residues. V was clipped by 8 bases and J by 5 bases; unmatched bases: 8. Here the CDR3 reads CASQPGQGRTGELFF. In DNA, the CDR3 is TGTGCCAGTCAACCGGGACAGGGGCGGACCGGGGAGCTGTTTTTT.

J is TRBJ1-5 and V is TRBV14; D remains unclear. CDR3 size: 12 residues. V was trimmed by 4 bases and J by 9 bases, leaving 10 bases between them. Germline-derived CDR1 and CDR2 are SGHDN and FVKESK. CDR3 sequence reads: CASSLRGWPQHF. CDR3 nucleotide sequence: TGTGCCAGCAGCCTACGCGGGTGGCCCCAGCATTTT.

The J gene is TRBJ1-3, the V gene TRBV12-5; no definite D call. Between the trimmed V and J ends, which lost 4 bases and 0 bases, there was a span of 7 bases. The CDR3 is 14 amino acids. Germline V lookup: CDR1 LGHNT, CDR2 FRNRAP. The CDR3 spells CASGSGNSGNTIYF. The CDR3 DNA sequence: TGTGCTAGTGGTTCGGGGAACTCTGGAAACACCATATATTTT.

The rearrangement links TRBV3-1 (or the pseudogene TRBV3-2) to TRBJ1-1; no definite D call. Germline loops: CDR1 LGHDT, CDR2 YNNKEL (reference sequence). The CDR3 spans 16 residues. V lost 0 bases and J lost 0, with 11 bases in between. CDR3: CASSQDQAALNTEAFF. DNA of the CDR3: TGTGCCAGCAGCCAAGATCAGGCAGCTTTGAACACTGAAGCTTTCTTT.